This T cell receptor (beta chain) was profiled in a study of T cell changes during pregnancy in multiple sclerosis. CDR1 is MGHRA, CDR2 YSYEKL, per germline. The trim removed 4 bases at V and 8 bases at J, leaving 13 bases unmatched. The CDR3 sequence is 15 residues long. Libraries were prepared by immunoSEQ multiplex PCR; TCRdb keeps only in-frame clonotypes and omits some of them. In the table there are under 70,000 clones, about 90% of which are singletons. This chain uses TRBV4-1 with TRBJ1-2; TRBD1 matches at 7 bases. Specimen: peripheral blood, collected in the third trimester of pregnancy. The sequence was obtained from a female donor in good health, enrolled as a control in a pregnancy study. The CDR3 region is CASSPLQTGKWGYTF. The DNA of the CDR3 is TGCGCCAGCAGCCCCCTCCAGACAGGGAAGTGGGGCTACACCTTC.